The T cell receptor beta chain under discussion was sequenced for a study of blood T cell repertoires in COVID-19. Study overall: Samples taken during acute and convalescent COVID-19 were collected in the United States, Italy and Spain.

The CDR3 contains 13 residues. CDR1 MNHEY and CDR2 SVGAGI come from the germline V gene. V was pared by 8 bases and J by 7 bases, with 10 bases of the junction left unmatched. As handled by the study authors: Estimated nucleated cell counts came from reference gene primer amplification. Sequenced by immunoSEQ multiplex PCR; TCRdb stores in-frame clones only, minus some. V, J and clone size were drawn from that table, and D and trimming were deduced from the DNA. The sample shows fewer than 150,000 clones, approximately 85% of them seen only once. The genes are TRBV6-5 and TRBJ1-2; 7 bases fit TRBD1. The origin of this receptor is a man aged 45-65 years with acute or convalescent COVID-19. Sequencing input: peripheral blood. CDR3 DNA: TGTGCCAGCGAGAGGGGGCAGGGGGGTGGCTACACCTTC. As protein: CASERGQGGGYTF.